This T cell receptor beta chain was captured in a study of Graves' ophthalmopathy and Graves' hyperthyroidism (dated by TCRdb to the late 2010s). For the study in its entirety: Hyperthyroidism was considered stable if no progression to ophthalmopathy occurred within 18 months of follow-up. TCR beta repertoire signatures were used to distinguish Graves' ophthalmopathy from Graves' hyperthyroidism and to predict progression to ophthalmopathy. A discovery set of more than 90 patients (43 ophthalmopathy, 60 or so stable hyperthyroidism) was enrolled to explore V-J signatures distinguishing ophthalmopathy from hyperthyroidism. For independent validation, a separate cohort was made up of some 19 hyperthyroidism patients plus 17 patients who later progressed from hyperthyroidism to ophthalmopathy. T-cell repertoires of thyroid tissue and blood were compared in 5 or 6 hyperthyroidism patients. In total, 135 blood samples were TCR-sequenced: 43 ophthalmopathy, about 75 hyperthyroidism and around 17 hyperthyroidism-to-ophthalmopathy patients. Following sample collection, hyperthyroidism patients were given methimazole at a starting dose of 30 mg daily, and ophthalmopathy patients were given high-dose intravenous methylprednisolone.

Counted from cysteine to phenylalanine, this CDR3 has 14 amino acids. CDR3 DNA only is kept here, 42 bases in frame from base 1. The germline V gene (reference sequence) sets CDR1 to SEHNR and CDR2 to FQNEAQ. Trimming takes 4 bases off V and 3 bases off J; junction bases not matched to a gene: 6. Comments on this clonotype: Its antigen is still unknown. No base quality information exists; no much larger clone differs at one position.

Broad study findings and their caveats: In validation, the model predicted ophthalmopathy progression with more than 70% sensitivity and approximately 72% specificity; 12 predicted patients were CT-confirmed with GO in a median of about 7.1 months. The 13-signature model separated ophthalmopathy from stable hyperthyroidism with roughly 89% sensitivity and approximately 81% specificity in cross-validation, and 80%/75% in the test set. Sample size was not statistically predetermined, and group allocation was not concealed from the investigators. Most expanded thyroid clonotypes with a frequency above 0.001 also appeared in blood, which suggests that blood repertoires may reflect the immune response in the thyroid.

TCR beta CDR3 regions were amplified from RNA transcripts for repertoire sequencing. A first-round RT-PCR used HTBI primers with the Qiagen OneStep RT-PCR kit, followed by a second-round multiplex PCR, size selection and purification. Libraries were sequenced on an Illumina HiSeq2000 using paired-end 100 bp reads. Per the authors' processing: SOAPnuke was used to process the reads, removing any read that contained adapters or uncalled bases, had a mean Phred below 15, or lacked an exact match to the constant primer or identifier. High-quality paired reads were merged with COPE v1.2.5. Each unique nucleotide sequence was treated as a clonotype, and MiTCR v1.1 was used to align the clonotypes to the IMGT TRB V, D and J references. The analysis was limited to V-J combinations with a frequency above 0.0001, which together covered 99.2% of the repertoires. For each V-J combination, a TCR clonal expansion and chaos score was defined as F50 clonal expansion divided by the chaos observed in the TCRdist matrix. Welch's t-statistics and random forest were used to reduce features to some 13 V-J combinations, which were fed into a naive Bayes classifier. Thyroid-blood repertoire similarity was quantified with the Morisita-Horn index. The public reads were run again by TCRdb, first through fastp at Q25 and then through MiXCR, and only productive beta chains were kept. Merged by CDR3 protein, the rows form single entries marked with the most common genes and DNA. TCRdb, not the original authors, processed these V and J calls. The sample table holds over a million distinct CDR3 sequences, of which roughly 35% were seen once. Jointly, the top ten make up roughly 11% of the sample.

Patients with hyperthyroidism were aged 18 to 65 years, had been newly diagnosed, and had a disease duration of less than 2 months. Patients with other autoimmune diseases, uncontrolled infections, pregnancy or lactation were excluded. Diagnosis was based on clinical symptoms, serum thyroxine, TRAb, thyroid ultrasound and orbital computed tomography. Trizol reagent was used to extract the total RNA, and its quality was then checked on an Agilent 2100 Bioanalyzer. The V and J segments used are TRBV7-9 and TRBJ2-7; 7 middle bases align to TRBD1. The specimen was peripheral blood or thyroid tissue (not recorded which). This sequence originates from an adult man with Graves' hyperthyroidism. The CDR3 protein sequence reads: CASSSDRSLYEQYF. The sequence in DNA is TGTGCCAGCAGCTCGGACAGGAGTCTCTACGAGCAGTACTTC.